The following is a T cell receptor beta chain sequence with its context. Its antigen is currently not known. Base qualities are missing; no much larger clone stands one base away. V and J lose 7 bases and 3 bases, and a span of 16 bases separates them. Per the germline V gene, MNHEY is the CDR1 and SVGAGI is the CDR2. The CDR3 contains 15 residues, cysteine and phenylalanine counted. Only the CDR3 portion is preserved as DNA: 45 bases, with reading frame beginning at the first base. To be selected, patients needed enough residual fresh-frozen tumor tissue and more than two years of available survival data. Molecular status otherwise varied across the glioblastoma patients, but none of them carried an isocitrate dehydrogenase mutation. PBMC were collected before vaccination, two weeks after the third vaccination, and at tumor progression if progression occurred. The Qiagen DNeasy Blood extraction Kit was used to extract genomic DNA.

This sample was taken from a study of glioma-infiltrating T cells after dendritic cell vaccination listed by TCRdb under 2016. General notes on the study: The cohort included around 15 glioblastoma patients drawn from Phase I and II dendritic cell vaccination trials, of whom 9 were newly diagnosed and 6 had recurrent disease. Patients received autologous tumor lysate-pulsed dendritic cell vaccination between the early 2000s and the early 2010s. The vaccine consisted of monocyte-derived dendritic cells cultured less than 9 days with IL-4 and GM-CSF, then pulsed overnight with autologous tumor lysate. Each patient was given three intradermal dendritic cell vaccine injections, spaced two weeks apart, in the arm below the axilla. In glioblastoma patients vaccinated with dendritic cells, deep sequencing of TCR beta CDR3 regions served to measure tumor-infiltrating lymphocyte content and to compare repertoires between tumor and blood. Survival after dendritic cell vaccination was correlated with TCR sequencing metrics such as TIL content and the overlap between tumor and blood repertoires. The research as a whole found: The cohort was small and heterogeneous, and full blood and tumor sets were available for few patients, with initial-recurrent tumor pairs available for even fewer patients. The three-group TCR overlap response model was characterized as speculative, and prospective validation of the model was stated to be required. Longer time to progression and overall survival after dendritic cell vaccination were predicted by higher estimated pretreatment TIL content. No direct relationship between TCR clonality and survival was found, suggesting that a diverse polyclonal response may matter.

TCRB CDR3 regions were amplified from roughly 1.8 ug genomic DNA, or all available DNA if less, using the immunoSEQ assay. Multiplex PCR used 60 forward primers for TCR V beta segments and 13 reverse primers for J beta segments. Synthetic control templates were spiked into each sample at limiting dilution to estimate reads per starting template. The Illumina HiSeq System generated 87 bp sequencing reads. The original methods were these. PCR and sequencing errors were removed by a nearest neighbor algorithm that merged closely related sequences. TCR overlap was measured as the percentage of unique tumor TCR beta sequences that were also present in the peripheral blood of the same patient. TCRdb provides this immuneACCESS table in a form limited to in-frame rearrangements. Some clones are lacking; in checked studies, under half of them reflect an unresolved V gene, and why the rest are absent is not known. From that table come the V and J calls and clone size; the DNA was used to work out D and trimming. In all, the sample holds 45,000 to 50,000 clones, and 85% to 90% of those were seen once. Together, the top ten hold about an eighth of the sample.

The receptor comes from a human donor with glioblastoma. The chain couples TRBV6-5 to TRBJ1-5; the D gene assignment is ambiguous. This specimen consisted of blood, obtained before dendritic cell vaccination. The CDR3 reads CASTTREQDNQPQHF. The DNA sequence is given as TGTGCCAGCACCACCCGGGAGCAGGACAATCAGCCCCAGCATTTT.